The rows below give T cell receptor beta chains drawn from one sample of a study of Ad26.COV2.S vaccination and SARS-CoV-2 variants. The method was immunoSEQ multiplex PCR; TCRdb's version includes in-frame clones alone and lacks a portion of them. The sample includes some 290,000 clones, about 86% of them seen just once. This specimen consisted of peripheral blood, obtained in a trial of Ad26.COV2.S vaccine versus placebo. The source of these receptors is a person aged 18 to 65 who received the Ad26.COV2.S COVID-19 vaccine or a placebo. CDR3s include the opening cysteine and the closing phenylalanine or tryptophan. Fields, in order: V gene, clone size, J gene, D gene, CDR3 protein, CDR3 DNA. The D gene is left open where the match is weak. The size field is filled for only some rows; it gives once, few, many or a size class.

TRBV4-3,NA,TRBJ1-4,NA,CASSQEGTVKGEKLFF,TGCGCCAGCAGCCAAGAGGGGACCGTCAAAGGGGAAAAACTGTTTTTT
TRBV7-9,NA,TRBJ2-7,NA,CASSLTYF,TGTGCCAGCAGCTTAACATACTTC
TRBV9,NA,TRBJ1-6,TRBD1,CASRGQGGSNSPLHF,TGTGCCAGCAGGGGACAGGGCGGGAGTAATTCACCCCTCCACTTT
TRBV6-2/TRBV6-3,NA,TRBJ2-1,TRBD2,CASSYRLAGTLRDEQFF,TGTGCCAGCAGTTACAGACTAGCGGGGACCTTAAGGGATGAGCAGTTCTTC
TRBV9,NA,TRBJ2-2,NA,CASSPRRAANTGELFF,TGTGCCAGCAGCCCCCGGAGGGCAGCGAACACCGGGGAGCTGTTTTTT
TRBV2,NA,TRBJ2-3,TRBD2,CASKAKSGATDTQYF,TGTGCCAGCAAGGCTAAGAGCGGGGCGACAGATACGCAGTATTTT
TRBV19,once,TRBJ1-4,NA,CAASKGSSATNEKLFF,TGTGCCGCCAGTAAGGGTAGCAGTGCAACTAATGAAAAACTGTTTTTT
TRBV10-3,NA,TRBJ1-5,NA,CAISGGAGNQPQHF,TGTGCCATCAGTGGGGGCGCCGGCAATCAGCCCCAGCATTTT
TRBV7-2,NA,TRBJ1-1,NA,CASSSRGDSEAFF,TGTGCCAGCAGCTCCCGAGGCGACAGCGAAGCTTTCTTT
TRBV18,NA,TRBJ2-2,NA,CASSPSSLNTGELFF,TGTGCCAGCTCACCCAGTTCCCTGAACACCGGGGAGCTGTTTTTT
TRBV29-1,NA,TRBJ2-5,NA,CSVEEETQYF,TGCAGCGTTGAAGAAGAGACCCAGTACTTC
TRBV19,NA,TRBJ1-5,NA,CASRDTQNQPQHF,TGTGCCAGCCGGGACACACAGAATCAGCCCCAGCATTTT
TRBV5-5,NA,TRBJ1-1,NA,CASSRTAMNTEAFF,TGTGCCAGCAGCAGGACAGCGATGAACACTGAAGCTTTCTTT
TRBV9,once,TRBJ2-2,NA,CASSPRDPKNRELFF,TGTGCCAGCAGCCCCCGGGACCCTAAAAACCGGGAGCTGTTTTTT
TRBV7-6,NA,TRBJ2-7,NA,CASSLEYPGEQYF,TGTGCCAGCAGCCTGGAGTACCCCGGGGAGCAGTACTTC
TRBV13,NA,TRBJ2-7,TRBD1,CASSLPGGSYEQYF,TGTGCCAGCAGCTTACCAGGGGGAAGTTACGAGCAGTACTTC
TRBV7-4,once,TRBJ2-1,TRBD2,CAIRGGAGQFINEQFF,TGTGCCATCCGGGGGGGCGCGGGCCAATTTATCAATGAGCAGTTCTTC
TRBV5-1,NA,TRBJ1-1,NA,CASSRATEGEAFF,TGCGCCAGCAGCCGCGCGACTGAGGGAGAAGCTTTCTTT
TRBV2,NA,TRBJ1-6,NA,CASSASRGGSPLHF,TGTGCCAGCAGTGCCTCTAGGGGAGGTTCACCCCTCCACTTT
TRBV23-1,NA,TRBJ1-5,NA,CASGNGNQPQHF,TGCGCCAGCGGGAACGGAAATCAGCCCCAGCATTTT
TRBV2,NA,TRBJ2-2,NA,CATKPDINTGELFF,TGTGCCACCAAGCCAGACATTAACACCGGGGAGCTGTTTTTT
TRBV4-3,NA,TRBJ2-7,NA,CASSQEGGSGYEQYF,TGCGCCAGCAGCCAAGAGGGTGGTAGCGGCTACGAGCAGTACTTC
TRBV10-3,NA,TRBJ2-1,NA,CAISVLNEQFF,TGTGCCATCAGTGTATTGAATGAGCAGTTCTTC
TRBV19,NA,TRBJ2-5,NA,CASSTRTVQETQYF,TGTGCCAGTAGTACTCGGACAGTTCAAGAGACCCAGTACTTC
TRBV6-2/TRBV6-3,NA,TRBJ1-1,NA,CASSFGMNTEAFF,TGTGCCAGCAGTTTCGGGATGAACACTGAAGCTTTCTTT
TRBV4-1,NA,TRBJ1-1,TRBD1,CASSHRQGWSTEAFF,TGCGCCAGCAGCCACCGACAGGGCTGGAGCACTGAAGCTTTCTTT
TRBV3-1/TRBV3-2,NA,TRBJ1-5,NA,CASSPLRSNQPQHF,TGTGCCAGCAGCCCTTTACGTAGCAATCAGCCCCAGCATTTT
TRBV20-1,NA,TRBJ2-7,NA,CSVMHYEQYF,TGCAGTGTCATGCACTACGAGCAGTACTTC
TRBV7-9,NA,TRBJ1-1,TRBD1,CASSYRQGPNTEAFF,TGTGCCAGCAGCTATCGACAGGGACCGAACACTGAAGCTTTCTTT
TRBV6-5,NA,TRBJ1-3,NA,CASSLNQGGNTIYF,TGTGCCAGCAGTCTCAACCAGGGGGGAAACACCATATATTTT
TRBV27,NA,TRBJ1-1,NA,CASSSGLVAEAFF,TGTGCCAGCAGTTCGGGACTAGTGGCTGAAGCTTTCTTT
TRBV25-1,NA,TRBJ1-3,NA,CASSESGTGNTIYF,TGTGCCAGCAGTGAATCTGGGACTGGAAACACCATATATTTT
TRBV27,many,TRBJ1-1,TRBD1,CASSLFGQANTEAFF,TGTGCCAGCAGTTTATTTGGACAGGCAAACACTGAAGCTTTCTTT
TRBV18,few,TRBJ2-1,NA,CASSPLGGANEQFF,TGTGCCAGCTCACCACTGGGCGGGGCCAATGAGCAGTTCTTC
TRBV9,NA,TRBJ2-3,TRBD2,CASSFPPSGGATDTQYF,TGTGCCAGCAGCTTCCCCCCGTCCGGGGGGGCCACAGATACGCAGTATTTT
TRBV5-8,NA,TRBJ1-1,NA,CASSSYPGPGRGRTEAFF,TGTGCCAGCAGCTCATACCCCGGACCGGGCAGGGGTCGGACTGAAGCTTTCTTT
TRBV27,NA,TRBJ2-1,NA,CASRQSSYNEQFF,TGTGCCAGCAGACAGAGCTCCTACAATGAGCAGTTCTTC
TRBV11-2,NA,TRBJ1-2,TRBD1,CASSSRRIGQGESNYGYTF,TGTGCCAGCAGCTCAAGAAGAATCGGACAGGGGGAATCTAACTATGGCTACACCTTC
TRBV6-6,NA,TRBJ1-2,NA,CASSYLTDGYTF,TGTGCCAGCAGTTACTTGACGGATGGCTACACCTTC
TRBV18,once,TRBJ1-5,NA,CASSPRGKPKHF,TGTGCCAGCTCACCAAGGGGTAAGCCCAAGCATTTT
TRBV2,NA,TRBJ1-2,NA,CASSDRANYGYTF,TGTGCCAGCAGTGATAGGGCAAACTATGGCTACACCTTC
TRBV29-1,NA,TRBJ1-3,NA,CSVSRGAGNTIYF,TGCAGCGTATCCAGGGGAGCCGGAAACACCATATATTTT
TRBV30,NA,TRBJ1-1,NA,CAWNPGVSTEAFF,TGTGCCTGGAATCCGGGTGTGAGCACTGAAGCTTTCTTT
TRBV18,few,TRBJ1-2,NA,CASSPPGTSNYGYTF,TGTGCCAGCTCACCACCGGGGACTAGCAACTATGGCTACACCTTC
TRBV10-3,NA,TRBJ1-1,TRBD1,CAISDGQGDWNTEAFF,TGTGCCATCAGTGATGGGCAGGGGGATTGGAACACTGAAGCTTTCTTT
TRBV5-1,NA,TRBJ1-1,NA,CASSVGRGNTEAFF,TGCGCCAGCAGTGTGGGCCGGGGGAACACTGAAGCTTTCTTT
TRBV5-1,NA,TRBJ1-5,NA,CASRAGTGNQPQHF,TGCGCCAGCAGGGCAGGGACGGGCAATCAGCCCCAGCATTTT
TRBV19,NA,TRBJ2-1,TRBD1,CASSFRTGLNEQFF,TGTGCCAGTAGTTTCCGGACAGGATTAAATGAGCAGTTCTTC
TRBV30,NA,TRBJ1-5,TRBD1,CACRTGGAQPQHF,TGTGCCTGCAGGACAGGGGGTGCCCAGCCCCAGCATTTT
TRBV18,NA,TRBJ2-7,NA,CASSPRIYEQYF,TGTGCCAGCTCACCACGAATCTACGAGCAGTACTTC
TRBV23-1,once,TRBJ1-2,NA,CASSQYARETGGKNYGYTF,TGCGCCAGCAGTCAATACGCAAGAGAGACAGGAGGAAAAAACTATGGCTACACCTTC